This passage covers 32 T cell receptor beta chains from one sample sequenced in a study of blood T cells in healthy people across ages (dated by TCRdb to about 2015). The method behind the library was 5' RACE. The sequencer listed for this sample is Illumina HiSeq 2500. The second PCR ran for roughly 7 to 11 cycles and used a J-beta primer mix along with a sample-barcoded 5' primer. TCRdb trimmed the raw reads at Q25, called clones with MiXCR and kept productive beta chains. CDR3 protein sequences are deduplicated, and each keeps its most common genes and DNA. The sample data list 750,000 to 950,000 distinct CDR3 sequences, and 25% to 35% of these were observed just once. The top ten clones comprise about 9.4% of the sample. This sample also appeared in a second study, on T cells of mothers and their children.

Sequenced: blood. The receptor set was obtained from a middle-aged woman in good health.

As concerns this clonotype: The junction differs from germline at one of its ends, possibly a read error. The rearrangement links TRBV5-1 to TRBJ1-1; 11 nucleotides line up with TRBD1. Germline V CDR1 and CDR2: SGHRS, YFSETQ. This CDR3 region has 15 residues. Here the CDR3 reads CANSLGTGGNTEAFF. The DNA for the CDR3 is TGCGCCAACAGCTTGGGGACAGGGGGAAACACTGAAGCTTTCTTT.

This chain's CDR3 is CPYCGGQKNRYEQYF. Written as DNA, the CDR3 is TGTCCTTATTGTGGGGGACAGAAAAACCGTTACGAGCAGTACTTC. This chain joins TRBV7-4 and TRBJ2-7; TRBD1 matches 7 bases. Germline CDR1 SGHVT, CDR2 SQSDAQ. This CDR3 contains 15 residues.

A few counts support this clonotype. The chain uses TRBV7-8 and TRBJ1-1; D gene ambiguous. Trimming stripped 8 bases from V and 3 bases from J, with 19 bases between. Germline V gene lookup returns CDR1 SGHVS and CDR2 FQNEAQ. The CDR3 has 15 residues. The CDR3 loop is CASRVGHRGDTEAFF. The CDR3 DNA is TGTGCCAGCCGAGTAGGGCACCGTGGGGACACTGAAGCTTTCTTT.

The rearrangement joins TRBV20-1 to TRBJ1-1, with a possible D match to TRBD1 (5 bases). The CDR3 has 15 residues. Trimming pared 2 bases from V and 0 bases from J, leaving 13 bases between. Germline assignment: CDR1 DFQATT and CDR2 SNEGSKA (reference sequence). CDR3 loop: CSARRGITVNTEAFF. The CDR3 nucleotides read TGCAGTGCTAGAAGGGGCATTACAGTGAACACTGAAGCTTTCTTT.

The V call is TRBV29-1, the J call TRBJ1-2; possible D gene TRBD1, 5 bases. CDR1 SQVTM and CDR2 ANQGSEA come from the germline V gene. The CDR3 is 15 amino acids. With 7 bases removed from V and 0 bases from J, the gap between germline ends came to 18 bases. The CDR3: CSGTAGTAANYGYTF. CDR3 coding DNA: TGCAGCGGCACCGCGGGGACTGCAGCTAACTATGGCTACACCTTC. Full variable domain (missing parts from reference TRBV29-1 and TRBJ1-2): SAVISQKPSRDICQRGTSLTIQCQVDSQVTMMFWYRQQPGQSLTLIATANQGSEATYESGFVIDKFPISRPNLTFSTLTVSNMSPEDSSIYLCSGTAGTAANYGYTFGSGTRLTVV.

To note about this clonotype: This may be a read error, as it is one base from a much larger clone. Written as DNA, the CDR3 is TGTGCCAGCTCACCACGGACCTCTGGGGCCAACGTCCGGACTTTC. Protein sequence: CASSPRTSGANVRTF. V gene TRBV18 combines with J gene TRBJ2-6, with D perhaps matching TRBD1 (5 bases). Germline V CDR1 and CDR2: KGHSH, LQKENI. The CDR3 length is 15 residues.

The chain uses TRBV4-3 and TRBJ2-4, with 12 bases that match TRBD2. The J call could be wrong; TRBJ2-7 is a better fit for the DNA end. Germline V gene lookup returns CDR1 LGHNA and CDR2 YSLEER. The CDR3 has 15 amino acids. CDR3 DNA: TGCGCCAGCGGACATGGACTAGCGGGGCCGTACGAGCAGTACTTC. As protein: CASGHGLAGPYEQYF.

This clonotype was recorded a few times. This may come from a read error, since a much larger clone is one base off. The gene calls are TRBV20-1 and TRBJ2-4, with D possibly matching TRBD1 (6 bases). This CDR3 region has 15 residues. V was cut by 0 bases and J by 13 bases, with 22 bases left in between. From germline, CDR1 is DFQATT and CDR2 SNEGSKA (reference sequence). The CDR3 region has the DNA TGCAGTGCTAGAGATTTTGGACAGAATGACAATGAGCAGTACTTC. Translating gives CSARDFGQNDNEQYF.

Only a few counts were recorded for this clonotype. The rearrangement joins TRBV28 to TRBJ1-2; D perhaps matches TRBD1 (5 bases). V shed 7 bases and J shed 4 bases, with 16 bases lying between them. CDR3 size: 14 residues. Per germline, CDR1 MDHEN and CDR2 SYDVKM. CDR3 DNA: TGTGCCAGCAATCGATATGACAGTCGCTATGGCTACACCTTC. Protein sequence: CASNRYDSRYGYTF.

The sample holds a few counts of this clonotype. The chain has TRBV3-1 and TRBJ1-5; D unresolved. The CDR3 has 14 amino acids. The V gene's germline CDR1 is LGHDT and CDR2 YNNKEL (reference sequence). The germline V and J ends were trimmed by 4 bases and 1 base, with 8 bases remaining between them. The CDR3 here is CASSPTQSNQPQHF. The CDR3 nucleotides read TGTGCCAGCAGCCCAACACAAAGCAATCAGCCCCAGCATTTT.

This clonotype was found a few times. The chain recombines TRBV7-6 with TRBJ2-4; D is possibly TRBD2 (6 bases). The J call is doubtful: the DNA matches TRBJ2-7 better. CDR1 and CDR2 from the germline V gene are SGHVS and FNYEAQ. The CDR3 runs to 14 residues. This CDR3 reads CASSPETGAYEQYF. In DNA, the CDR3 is TGTGCCAGCAGCCCCGAGACGGGAGCCTACGAGCAGTACTTC.

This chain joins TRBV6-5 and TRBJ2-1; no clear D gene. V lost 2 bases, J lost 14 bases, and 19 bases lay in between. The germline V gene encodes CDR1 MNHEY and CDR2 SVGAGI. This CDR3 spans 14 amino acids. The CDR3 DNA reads TGTGCCAGCAGTTACCCGAGCAGGTGTGGATTAGAGTTCTTC. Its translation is CASSYPSRCGLEFF.

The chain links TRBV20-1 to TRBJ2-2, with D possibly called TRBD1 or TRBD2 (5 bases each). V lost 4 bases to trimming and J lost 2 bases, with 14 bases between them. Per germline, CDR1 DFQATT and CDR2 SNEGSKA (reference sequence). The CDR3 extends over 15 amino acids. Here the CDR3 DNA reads TGCAGTGCTACCCGGGACGGCCGAAACACCGGGGAGCTGTTTTTT. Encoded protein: CSATRDGRNTGELFF.

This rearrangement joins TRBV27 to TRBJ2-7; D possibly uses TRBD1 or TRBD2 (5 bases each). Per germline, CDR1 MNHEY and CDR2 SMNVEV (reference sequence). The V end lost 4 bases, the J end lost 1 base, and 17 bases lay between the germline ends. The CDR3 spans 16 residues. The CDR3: CASSSLSGTKSYEQYF. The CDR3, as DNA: TGTGCCAGCAGTTCTCTCTCCGGGACGAAATCCTACGAGCAGTACTTC.

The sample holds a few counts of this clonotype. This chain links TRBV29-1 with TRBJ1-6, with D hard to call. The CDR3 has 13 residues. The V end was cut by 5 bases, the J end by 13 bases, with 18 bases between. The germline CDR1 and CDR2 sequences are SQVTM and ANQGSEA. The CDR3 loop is CSVLSTDGSPLHF. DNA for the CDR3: TGCAGCGTTTTGTCGACTGATGGCTCCCCCCTCCACTTT. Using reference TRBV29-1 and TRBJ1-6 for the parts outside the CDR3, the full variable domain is SAVISQKPSRDICQRGTSLTIQCQVDSQVTMMFWYRQQPGQSLTLIATANQGSEATYESGFVIDKFPISRPNLTFSTLTVSNMSPEDSSIYLCSVLSTDGSPLHFGNGTRLTVT.

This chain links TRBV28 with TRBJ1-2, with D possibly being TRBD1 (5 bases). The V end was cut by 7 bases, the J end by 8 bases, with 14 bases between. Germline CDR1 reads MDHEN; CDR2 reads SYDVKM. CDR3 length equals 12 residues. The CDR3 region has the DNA TGTGCCAGCACCACCGGGGGTCGGGGCTACACCTTC. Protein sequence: CASTTGGRGYTF.

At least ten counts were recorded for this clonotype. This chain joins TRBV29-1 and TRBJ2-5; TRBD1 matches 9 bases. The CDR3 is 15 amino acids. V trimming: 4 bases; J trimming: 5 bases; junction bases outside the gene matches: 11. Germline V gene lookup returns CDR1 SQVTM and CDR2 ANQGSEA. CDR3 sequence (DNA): TGCAGCGTTGCGCCTACCGGGACAGGGACGGAGACCCAGTACTTC. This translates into CSVAPTGTGTETQYF.

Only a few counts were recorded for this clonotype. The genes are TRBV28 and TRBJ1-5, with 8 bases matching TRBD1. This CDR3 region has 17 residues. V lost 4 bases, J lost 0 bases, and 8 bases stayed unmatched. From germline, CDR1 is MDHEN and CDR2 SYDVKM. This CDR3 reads CASSYRGTALSNQPQHF. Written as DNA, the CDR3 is TGTGCCAGCAGTTACAGGGGGACAGCGCTTAGCAATCAGCCCCAGCATTTT.

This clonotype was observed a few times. The CDR3 protein is CASSLGGPHYEQYF. The CDR3 bases are TGTGCCAGCAGCTTGGGGGGGCCTCACTACGAGCAGTACTTC. The V gene is TRBV5-6, the J gene TRBJ2-7, with D maybe TRBD1 (6 bases). The CDR3 consists of 14 residues. CDR1 and CDR2 from the germline V gene are SGHDT and YYEEEE. The V and J ends lost 0 bases and 3 bases respectively, with 10 bases between them.

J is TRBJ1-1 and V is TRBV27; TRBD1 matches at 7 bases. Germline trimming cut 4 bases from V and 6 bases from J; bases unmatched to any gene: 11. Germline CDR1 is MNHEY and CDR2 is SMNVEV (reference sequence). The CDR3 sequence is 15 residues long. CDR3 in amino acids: CASSSTTGRRAEAFF. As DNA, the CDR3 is TGTGCCAGCAGTTCCACGACAGGGAGGAGGGCTGAAGCTTTCTTT.

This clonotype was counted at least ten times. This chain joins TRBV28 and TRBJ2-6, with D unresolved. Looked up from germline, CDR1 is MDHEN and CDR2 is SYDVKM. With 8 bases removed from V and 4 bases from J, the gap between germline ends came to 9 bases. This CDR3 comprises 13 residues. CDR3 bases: TGTGCCAGCCGAAGGAGCGGGGCCAACGTCCTGACTTTC. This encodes CASRRSGANVLTF.

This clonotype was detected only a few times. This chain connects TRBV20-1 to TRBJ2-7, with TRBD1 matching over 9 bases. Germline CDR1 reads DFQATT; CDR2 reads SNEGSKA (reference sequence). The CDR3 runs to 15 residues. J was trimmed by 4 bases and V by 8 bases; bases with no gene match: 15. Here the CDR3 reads CSLLGTGTGRYEQYF. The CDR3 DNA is TGCAGTCTGCTAGGTACCGGGACAGGGCGGTACGAGCAGTACTTC.

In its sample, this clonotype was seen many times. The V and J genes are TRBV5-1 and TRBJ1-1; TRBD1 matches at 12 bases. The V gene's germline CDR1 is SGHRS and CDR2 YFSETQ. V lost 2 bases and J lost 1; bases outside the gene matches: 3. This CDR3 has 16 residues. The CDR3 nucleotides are TGCGCCAGCAGCTTAGGGACAGGGGGCTGGAACACTGAAGCTTTCTTT. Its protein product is CASSLGTGGWNTEAFF.

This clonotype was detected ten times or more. The CDR3 nucleotides read TGTGCCAGCACTCCTCGACAGGGGAGGAATTCACCCCTCCACTTT. Residues: CASTPRQGRNSPLHF. This sequence joins TRBV12-3 or TRBV12-4 and TRBJ1-6, with 8 nucleotides matching TRBD1. The CDR3 covers 15 residues. V was pared by 7 bases and J by 7 bases, with 9 bases of the junction left unmatched.

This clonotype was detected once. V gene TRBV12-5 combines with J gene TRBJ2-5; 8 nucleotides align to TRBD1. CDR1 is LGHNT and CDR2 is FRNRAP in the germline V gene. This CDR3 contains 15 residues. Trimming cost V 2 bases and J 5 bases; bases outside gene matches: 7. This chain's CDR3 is CASGLTGGFGETQYF. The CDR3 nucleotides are TGTGCTAGTGGTTTGACAGGGGGGTTCGGGGAGACCCAGTACTTC.

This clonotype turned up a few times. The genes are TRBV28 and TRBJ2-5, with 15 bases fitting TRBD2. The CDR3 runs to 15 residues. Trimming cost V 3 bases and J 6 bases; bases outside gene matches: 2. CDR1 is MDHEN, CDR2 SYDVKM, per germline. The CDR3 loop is CASSFGTSGGKTQYF. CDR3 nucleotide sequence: TGTGCCAGCAGTTTCGGGACTAGCGGGGGGAAGACCCAGTACTTC.

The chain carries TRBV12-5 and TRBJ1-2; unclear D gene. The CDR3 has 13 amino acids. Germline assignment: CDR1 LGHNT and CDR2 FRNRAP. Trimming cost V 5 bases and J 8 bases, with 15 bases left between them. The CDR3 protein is CASGTQTGVGYTF. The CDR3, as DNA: TGTGCTAGTGGTACCCAAACCGGGGTCGGCTACACCTTC.

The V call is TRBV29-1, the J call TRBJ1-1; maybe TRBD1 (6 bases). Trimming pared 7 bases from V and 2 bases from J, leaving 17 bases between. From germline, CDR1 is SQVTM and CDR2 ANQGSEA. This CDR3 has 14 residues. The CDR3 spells CSARPTGRNTEAFF. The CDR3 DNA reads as TGCAGCGCCAGACCTACAGGGAGAAACACTGAAGCTTTCTTT.

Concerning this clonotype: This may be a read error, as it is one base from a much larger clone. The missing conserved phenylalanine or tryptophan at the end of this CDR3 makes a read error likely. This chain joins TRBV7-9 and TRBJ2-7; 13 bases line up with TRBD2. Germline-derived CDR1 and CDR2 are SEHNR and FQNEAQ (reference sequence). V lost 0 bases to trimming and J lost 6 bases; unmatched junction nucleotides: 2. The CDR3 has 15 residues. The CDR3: CASSLAGLAGVEQYL. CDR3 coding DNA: TGTGCCAGCAGCTTAGCAGGACTAGCGGGGGTCGAGCAGTACTTG.

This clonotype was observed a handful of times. The CDR3 reads CASSSEPHLITGTEAFF. CDR3 nucleotides: TGCGCCAGCAGCTCCGAACCCCATCTGATTACAGGGACTGAAGCTTTCTTT. The chain couples TRBV5-1 to TRBJ1-1, with D possibly TRBD1 on 6 matching bases. Germline V CDR1 and CDR2: SGHRS, YFSETQ. The CDR3 consists of 17 residues. V was cut by 3 bases and J by 5 bases, with 23 bases left in between. Filled out from reference TRBV5-1 and TRBJ1-1, the complete variable domain reads KAGVTQTPRYLIKTRGQQVTLSCSPISGHRSVSWYQQTPGQGLQFLFEYFSETQRNKGNFPGRFSGRQFSNSRSEMNVSTLELGDSALYLCASSSEPHLITGTEAFFGQGTRLTVV.

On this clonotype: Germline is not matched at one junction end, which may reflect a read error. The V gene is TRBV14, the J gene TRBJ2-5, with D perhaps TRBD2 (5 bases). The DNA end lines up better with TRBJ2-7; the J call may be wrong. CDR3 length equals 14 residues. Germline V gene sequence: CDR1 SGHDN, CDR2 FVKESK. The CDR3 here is CASSQDTSQSEQYF. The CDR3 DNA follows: TGTGCCAGCAGTCAAGATACTAGTCAATCCGAGCAGTACTTC.

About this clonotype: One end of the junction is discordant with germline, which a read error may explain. The CDR3 protein is CASSVADRTGGYGYTF. CDR3 nucleotides: TGTGCTAGCAGCGTAGCAGACCGGACAGGGGGCTATGGCTACACCTTC. This chain links TRBV9 with TRBJ1-2, with TRBD1 matching 10 bases. This CDR3 contains 16 residues. Germline CDR1 is SGDLS and CDR2 is YYNGEE.